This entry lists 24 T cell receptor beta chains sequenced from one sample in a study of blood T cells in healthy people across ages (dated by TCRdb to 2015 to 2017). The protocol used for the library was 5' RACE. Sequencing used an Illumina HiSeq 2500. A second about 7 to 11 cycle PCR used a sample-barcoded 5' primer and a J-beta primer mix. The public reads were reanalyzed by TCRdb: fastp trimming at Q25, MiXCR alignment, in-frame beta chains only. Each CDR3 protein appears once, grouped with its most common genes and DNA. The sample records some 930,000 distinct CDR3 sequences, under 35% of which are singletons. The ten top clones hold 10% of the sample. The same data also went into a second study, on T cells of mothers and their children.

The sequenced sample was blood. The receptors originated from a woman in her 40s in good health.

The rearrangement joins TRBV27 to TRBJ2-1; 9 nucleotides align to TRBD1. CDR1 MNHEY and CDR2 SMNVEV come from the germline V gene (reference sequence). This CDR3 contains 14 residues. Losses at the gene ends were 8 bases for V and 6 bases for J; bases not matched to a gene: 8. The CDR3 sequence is CASFRDRVSNEQFF. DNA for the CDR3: TGTGCCAGCTTCCGGGACAGGGTTTCCAATGAGCAGTTCTTC.

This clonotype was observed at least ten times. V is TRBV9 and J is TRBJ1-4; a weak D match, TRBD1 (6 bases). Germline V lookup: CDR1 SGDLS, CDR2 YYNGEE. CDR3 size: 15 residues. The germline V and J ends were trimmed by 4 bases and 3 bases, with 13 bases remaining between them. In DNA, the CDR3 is TGTGCCAGCAGCTCAGGCAGGGGAGCTAATGAAAAACTGTTTTTT. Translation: CASSSGRGANEKLFF.

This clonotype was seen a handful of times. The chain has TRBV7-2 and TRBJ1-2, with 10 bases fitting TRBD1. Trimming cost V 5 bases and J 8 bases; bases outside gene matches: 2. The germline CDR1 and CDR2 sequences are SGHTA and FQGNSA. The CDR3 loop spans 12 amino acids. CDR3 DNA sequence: TGTGCCAGCAGCATGACAGGGGGCGGCTACACCTTC. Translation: CASSMTGGGYTF.

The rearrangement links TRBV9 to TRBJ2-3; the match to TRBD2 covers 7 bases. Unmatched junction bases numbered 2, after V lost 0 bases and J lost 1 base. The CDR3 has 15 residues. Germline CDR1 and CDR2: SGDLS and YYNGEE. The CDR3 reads CASSVDAGGTDTQYF. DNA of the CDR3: TGTGCCAGCAGCGTAGACGCGGGGGGCACAGATACGCAGTATTTT.

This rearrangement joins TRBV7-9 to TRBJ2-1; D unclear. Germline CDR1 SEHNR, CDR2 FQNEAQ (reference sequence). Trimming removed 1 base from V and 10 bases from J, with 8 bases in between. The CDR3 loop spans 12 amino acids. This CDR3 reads CASSLGYEEQFF. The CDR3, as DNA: TGTGCCAGCAGCTTAGGGTATGAAGAGCAGTTCTTC.

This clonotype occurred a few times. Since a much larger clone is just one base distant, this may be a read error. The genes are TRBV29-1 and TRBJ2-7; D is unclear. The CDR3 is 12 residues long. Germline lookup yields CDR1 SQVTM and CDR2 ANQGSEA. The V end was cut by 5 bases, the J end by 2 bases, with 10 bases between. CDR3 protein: CSVRLSPYEQYF. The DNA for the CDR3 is TGCAGCGTTCGATTAAGCCCCTACGAGCAGTACTTC.

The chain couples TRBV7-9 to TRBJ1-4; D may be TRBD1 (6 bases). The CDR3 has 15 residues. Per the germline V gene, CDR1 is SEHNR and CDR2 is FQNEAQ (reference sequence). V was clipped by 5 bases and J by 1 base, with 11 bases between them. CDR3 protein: CASSQGGGTNEKLFF. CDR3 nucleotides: TGTGCCAGCAGCCAAGGGGGTGGAACTAATGAAAAACTGTTTTTT.

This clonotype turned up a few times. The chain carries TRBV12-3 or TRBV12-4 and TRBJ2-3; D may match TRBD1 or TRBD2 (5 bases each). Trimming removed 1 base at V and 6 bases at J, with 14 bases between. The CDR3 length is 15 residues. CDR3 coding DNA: TGTGCCAGCAGTTTAGTGGGGACGCCGGGGGATACGCAGTATTTT. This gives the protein CASSLVGTPGDTQYF.

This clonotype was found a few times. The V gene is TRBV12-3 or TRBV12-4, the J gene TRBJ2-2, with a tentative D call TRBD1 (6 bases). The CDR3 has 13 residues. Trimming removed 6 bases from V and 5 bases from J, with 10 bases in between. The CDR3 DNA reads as TGTGCCAGCAGGCAGGACAGTACCGGGGAGCTGTTTTTT. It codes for CASRQDSTGELFF.

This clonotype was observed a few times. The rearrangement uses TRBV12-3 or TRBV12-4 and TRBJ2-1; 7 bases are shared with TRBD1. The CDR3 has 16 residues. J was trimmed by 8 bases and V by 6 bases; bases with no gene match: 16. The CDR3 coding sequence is TGTGCCAGCAGCTCCGCAACGGGACAGTACCCGTATGAGCAGTTCTTC. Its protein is CASSSATGQYPYEQFF.

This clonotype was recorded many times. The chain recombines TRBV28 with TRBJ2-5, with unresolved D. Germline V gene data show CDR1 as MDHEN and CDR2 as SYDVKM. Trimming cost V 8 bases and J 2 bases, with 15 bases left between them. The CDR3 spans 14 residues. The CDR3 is CASQSLQTQETQYF. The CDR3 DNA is TGTGCCAGCCAATCCCTACAGACGCAAGAGACCCAGTACTTC.

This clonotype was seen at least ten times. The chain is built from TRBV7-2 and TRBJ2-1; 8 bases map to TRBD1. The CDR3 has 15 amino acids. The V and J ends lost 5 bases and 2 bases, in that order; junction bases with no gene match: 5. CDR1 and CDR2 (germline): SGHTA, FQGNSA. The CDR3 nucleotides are TGTGCCAGCAGCCGAGGACAGGGAACCTACAATGAGCAGTTCTTC. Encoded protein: CASSRGQGTYNEQFF.

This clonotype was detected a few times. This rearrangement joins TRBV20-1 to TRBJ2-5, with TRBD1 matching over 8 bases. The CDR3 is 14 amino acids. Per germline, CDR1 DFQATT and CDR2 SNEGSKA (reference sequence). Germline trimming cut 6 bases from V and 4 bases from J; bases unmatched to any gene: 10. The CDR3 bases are TGCAGTGCGCGCCCCGGACAGGGAGGAGAGACCCAGTACTTC. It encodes CSARPGQGGETQYF.

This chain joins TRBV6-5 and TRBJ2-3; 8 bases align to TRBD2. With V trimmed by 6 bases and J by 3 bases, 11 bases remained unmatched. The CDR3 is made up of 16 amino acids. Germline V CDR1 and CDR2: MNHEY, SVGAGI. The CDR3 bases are TGTGCCAGCAGCCGAACAACTAGCGGAGAGACAGATACGCAGTATTTT. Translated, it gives CASSRTTSGETDTQYF.

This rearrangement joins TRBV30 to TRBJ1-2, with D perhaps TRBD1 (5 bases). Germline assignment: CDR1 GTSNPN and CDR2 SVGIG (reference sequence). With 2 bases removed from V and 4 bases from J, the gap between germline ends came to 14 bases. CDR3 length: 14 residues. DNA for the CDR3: TGTGCCTGGAGTAATTTGGCAGGGATCTATGGCTACACCTTC. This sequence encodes CAWSNLAGIYGYTF.

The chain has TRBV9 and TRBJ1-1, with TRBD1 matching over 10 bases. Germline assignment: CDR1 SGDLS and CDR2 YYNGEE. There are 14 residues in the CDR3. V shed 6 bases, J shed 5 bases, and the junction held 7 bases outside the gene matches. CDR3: CASTPGQGLTEAFF. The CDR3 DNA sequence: TGTGCCAGCACACCGGGACAGGGGCTGACTGAAGCTTTCTTT.

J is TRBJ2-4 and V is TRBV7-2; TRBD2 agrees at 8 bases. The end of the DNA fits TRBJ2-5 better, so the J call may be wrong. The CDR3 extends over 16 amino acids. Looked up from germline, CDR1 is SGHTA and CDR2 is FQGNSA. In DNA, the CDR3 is TGTGCCAGCAGCTTTATACGGGGGGGCCGGGATGAGACCCAGTACTTC. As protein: CASSFIRGGRDETQYF.

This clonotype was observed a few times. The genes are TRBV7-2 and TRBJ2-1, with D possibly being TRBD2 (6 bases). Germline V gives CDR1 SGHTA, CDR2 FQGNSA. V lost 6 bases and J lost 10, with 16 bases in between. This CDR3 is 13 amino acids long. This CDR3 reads CASRLTRGIEQFF. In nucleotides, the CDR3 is TGTGCCAGCAGACTGACTCGGGGGATAGAGCAGTTCTTC.

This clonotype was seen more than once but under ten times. The CDR3 DNA is TGTGCCAGCAGTGAAGCGAGGCAGGCCTCCTACAATGAGCAGTACTTC. Its protein is CASSEARQASYNEQYF. The V call is TRBV6-1, the J call TRBJ2-5; D unclear. This CDR3 is built from 16 residues. Germline lookup yields CDR1 MNHNS and CDR2 SASEGT. Trimming left V 0 bases short and J 11 bases short, with 22 bases between.

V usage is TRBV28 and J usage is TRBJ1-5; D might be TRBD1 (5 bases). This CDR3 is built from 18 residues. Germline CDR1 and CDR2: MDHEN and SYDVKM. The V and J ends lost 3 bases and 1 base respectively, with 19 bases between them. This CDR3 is CASSLVQGAVLSNQPQHF. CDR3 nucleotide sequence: TGTGCCAGCAGTTTGGTTCAAGGGGCAGTATTAAGCAATCAGCCCCAGCATTTT.

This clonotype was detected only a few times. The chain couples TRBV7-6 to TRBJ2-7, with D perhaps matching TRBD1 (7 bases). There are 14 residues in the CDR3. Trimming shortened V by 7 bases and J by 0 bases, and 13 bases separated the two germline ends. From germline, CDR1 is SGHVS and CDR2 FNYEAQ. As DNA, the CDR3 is TGTGCCAGCAACGTGCGGGACAGCTCCTACGAGCAGTACTTC. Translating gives CASNVRDSSYEQYF.

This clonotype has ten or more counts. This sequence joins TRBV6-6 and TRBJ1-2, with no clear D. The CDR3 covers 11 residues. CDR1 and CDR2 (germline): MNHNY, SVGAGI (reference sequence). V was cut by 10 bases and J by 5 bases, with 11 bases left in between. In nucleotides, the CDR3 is TGTGCCACCCTTACGGGTTATGGCTACACCTTC. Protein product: CATLTGYGYTF.

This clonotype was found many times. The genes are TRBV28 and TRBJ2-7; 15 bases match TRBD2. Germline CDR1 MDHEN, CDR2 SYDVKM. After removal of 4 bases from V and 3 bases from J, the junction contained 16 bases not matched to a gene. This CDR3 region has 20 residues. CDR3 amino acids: CASSSQLRLRGLAGGYEQYF. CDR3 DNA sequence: TGTGCCAGCAGTTCTCAACTTCGCCTCCGGGGACTAGCGGGGGGCTACGAGCAGTACTTC.

CDR3 sequence (DNA): TGTGCCAGCAGTCCCGTGGACGGACTCAATCAGCCCCAGCATTTT. Encoded protein: CASSPVDGLNQPQHF. The chain is built from TRBV27 and TRBJ1-5; no definite D call. V dropped 5 bases and J dropped 3 bases, with 14 bases sitting between them. Germline CDR1 reads MNHEY; CDR2 reads SMNVEV (reference sequence). The CDR3 is 15 amino acids.